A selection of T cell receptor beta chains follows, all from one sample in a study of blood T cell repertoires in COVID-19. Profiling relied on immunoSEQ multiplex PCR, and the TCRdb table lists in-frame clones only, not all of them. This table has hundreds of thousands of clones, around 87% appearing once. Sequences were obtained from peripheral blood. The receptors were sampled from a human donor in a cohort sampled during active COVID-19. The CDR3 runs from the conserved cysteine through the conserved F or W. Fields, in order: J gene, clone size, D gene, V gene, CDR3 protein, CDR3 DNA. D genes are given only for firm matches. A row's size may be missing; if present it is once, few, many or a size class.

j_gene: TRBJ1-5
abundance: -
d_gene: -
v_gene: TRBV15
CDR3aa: CATSRDRSQPQHF
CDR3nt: TGTGCCACCAGCAGAGATCGGAGTCAGCCCCAGCATTTT

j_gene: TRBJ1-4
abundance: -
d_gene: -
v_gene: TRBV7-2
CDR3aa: CASSLNQGSEKLFF
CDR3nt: TGTGCCAGCAGCTTAAACCAGGGAAGCGAAAAACTGTTTTTT

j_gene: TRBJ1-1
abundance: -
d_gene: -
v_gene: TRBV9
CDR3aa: CASTRGPARDGTEAFF
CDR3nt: TGTGCCAGCACGCGGGGGCCCGCAAGGGATGGTACTGAAGCTTTCTTT

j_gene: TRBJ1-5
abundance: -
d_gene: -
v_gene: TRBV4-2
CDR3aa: CASSQEGGAHQPQHF
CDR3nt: TGTGCCAGCAGCCAAGAAGGAGGGGCGCATCAGCCCCAGCATTTT

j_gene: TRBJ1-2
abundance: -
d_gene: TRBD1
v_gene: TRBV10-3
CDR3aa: CAISDMTRDRGNYGYTF
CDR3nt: TGTGCCATCAGTGACATGACCCGGGACAGGGGGAACTATGGCTACACCTTC

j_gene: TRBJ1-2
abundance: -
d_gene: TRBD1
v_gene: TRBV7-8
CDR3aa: CASSPTRQGTNYGYTF
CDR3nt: TGTGCCAGCAGCCCGACCCGACAGGGAACTAACTATGGCTACACCTTC

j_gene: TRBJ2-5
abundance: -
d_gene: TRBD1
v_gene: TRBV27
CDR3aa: CASSSRGIKETQYF
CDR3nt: TGTGCCAGCAGTTCCAGGGGGATTAAGGAGACCCAGTACTTC

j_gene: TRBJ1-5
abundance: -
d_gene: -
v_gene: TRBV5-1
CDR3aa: CASSLEGDSIYSNQPQHF
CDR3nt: TGCGCCAGCAGCCTGGAGGGGGATTCGATTTATAGCAATCAGCCCCAGCATTTT

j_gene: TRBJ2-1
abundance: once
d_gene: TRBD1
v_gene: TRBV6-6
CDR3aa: CASTTTDRGREQFF
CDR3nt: TGTGCCAGCACCACTACTGACAGGGGTAGGGAGCAGTTCTTC

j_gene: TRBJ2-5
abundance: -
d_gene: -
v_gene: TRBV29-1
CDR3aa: CSVEGAPEYQETQYF
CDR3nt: TGCAGCGTTGAAGGGGCTCCTGAGTACCAAGAGACCCAGTACTTC

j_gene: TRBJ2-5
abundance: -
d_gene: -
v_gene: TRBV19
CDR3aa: CASSTGLEETQYF
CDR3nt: TGTGCCAGTTCTACAGGGTTGGAAGAGACCCAGTACTTC

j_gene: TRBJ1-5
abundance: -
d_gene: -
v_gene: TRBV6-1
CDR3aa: CASSEVPLEGNQPQHF
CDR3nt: TGTGCCAGCAGTGAAGTTCCTCTCGAGGGCAATCAGCCCCAGCATTTT

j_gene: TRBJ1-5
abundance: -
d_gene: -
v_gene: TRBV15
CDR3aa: CATSRDLTSAQPQHF
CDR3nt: TGTGCCACCAGCAGAGATCTGACATCGGCTCAGCCCCAGCATTTT

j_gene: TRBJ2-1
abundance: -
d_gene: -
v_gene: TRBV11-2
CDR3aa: CASSLEAEVRAYNEQFF
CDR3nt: TGTGCCAGCAGCTTAGAGGCGGAGGTTCGCGCCTACAATGAGCAGTTCTTC

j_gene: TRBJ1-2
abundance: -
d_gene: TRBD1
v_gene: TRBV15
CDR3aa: CATSRVQRTGYGYTF
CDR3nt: TGTGCCACCAGCAGAGTACAAAGGACAGGCTATGGCTACACCTTC

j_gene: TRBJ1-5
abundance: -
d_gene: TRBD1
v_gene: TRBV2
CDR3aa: CASTRTGTINSNQPQHF
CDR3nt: TGTGCCAGCACGAGGACAGGCACGATTAATAGCAATCAGCCCCAGCATTTT

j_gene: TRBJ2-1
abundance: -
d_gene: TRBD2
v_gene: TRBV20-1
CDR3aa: CSASRREGDEQFF
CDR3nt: TGCAGTGCTAGTCGGCGGGAGGGGGATGAGCAGTTCTTC

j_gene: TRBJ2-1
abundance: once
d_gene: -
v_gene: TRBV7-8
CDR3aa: CASSFTTAGSEQFF
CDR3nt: TGTGCCAGCAGCTTTACTACAGCCGGGAGTGAGCAGTTCTTC

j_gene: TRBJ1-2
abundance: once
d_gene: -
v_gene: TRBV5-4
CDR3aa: CASSLVGGNGYTF
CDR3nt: TGTGCCAGCAGCTTGGTAGGGGGAAATGGCTACACCTTC

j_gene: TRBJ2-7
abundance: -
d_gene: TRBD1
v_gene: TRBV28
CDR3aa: CASRTGDYEQYF
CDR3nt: TGTGCCAGCAGGACAGGGGACTACGAGCAGTACTTC

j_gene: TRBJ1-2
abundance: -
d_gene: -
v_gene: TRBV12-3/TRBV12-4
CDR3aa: CASSQTGYYGYTF
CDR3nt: TGTGCCAGCAGTCAAACAGGGTACTATGGCTACACCTTC

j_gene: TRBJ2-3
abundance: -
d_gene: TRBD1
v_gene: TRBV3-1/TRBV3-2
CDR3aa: CASSLRQGTDTQYF
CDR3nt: TGTGCCAGCAGCCTACGACAGGGGACAGATACGCAGTATTTT

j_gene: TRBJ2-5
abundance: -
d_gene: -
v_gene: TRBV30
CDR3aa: CAWARAQETQYF
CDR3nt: TGTGCCTGGGCACGAGCCCAAGAGACCCAGTACTTC

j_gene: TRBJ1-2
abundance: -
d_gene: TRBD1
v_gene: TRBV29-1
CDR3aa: CSAQTGGDEGYTF
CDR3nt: TGCAGCGCCCAAACAGGGGGAGATGAGGGCTACACCTTC

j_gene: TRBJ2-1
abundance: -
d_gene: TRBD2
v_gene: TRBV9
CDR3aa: CASSVSSGVYNEQFF
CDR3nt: TGTGCCAGCAGCGTTTCTAGCGGAGTCTACAATGAGCAGTTCTTC

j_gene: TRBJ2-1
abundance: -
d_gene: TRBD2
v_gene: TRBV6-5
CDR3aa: CASSRTSGGGDEQFF
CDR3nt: TGTGCCAGCAGCAGGACTAGCGGGGGAGGCGATGAGCAGTTCTTC

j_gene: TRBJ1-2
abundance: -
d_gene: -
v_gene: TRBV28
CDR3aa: CASSSNHRVIYGYTF
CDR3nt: TGTGCCAGCAGTTCAAACCACAGGGTAATCTATGGCTACACCTTC

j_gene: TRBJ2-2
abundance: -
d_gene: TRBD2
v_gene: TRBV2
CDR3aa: CASIREGDGELFF
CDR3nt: TGTGCCAGCATCCGGGAGGGGGACGGGGAGCTGTTTTTT

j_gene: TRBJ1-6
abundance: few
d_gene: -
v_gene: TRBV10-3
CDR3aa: CAISESVTTSPLHF
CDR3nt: TGTGCCATCAGTGAGTCGGTTACAACTTCACCCCTCCACTTT

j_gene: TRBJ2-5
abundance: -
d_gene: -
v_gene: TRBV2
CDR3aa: CALRKVAQETQYF
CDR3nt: TGTGCCTTGAGGAAGGTCGCCCAAGAGACCCAGTACTTC

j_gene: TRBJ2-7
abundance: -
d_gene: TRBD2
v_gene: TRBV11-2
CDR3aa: CASSFGTSGYEQYF
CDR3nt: TGTGCCAGCAGCTTCGGGACTAGCGGATACGAGCAGTACTTC

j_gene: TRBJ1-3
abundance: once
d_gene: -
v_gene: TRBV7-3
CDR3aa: CASSPDLGNTIYF
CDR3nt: TGTGCCAGCTCCCCCGACTTAGGAAACACCATATATTTT

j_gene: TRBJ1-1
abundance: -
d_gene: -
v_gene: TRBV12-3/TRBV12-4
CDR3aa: CASGTRRNTEAFF
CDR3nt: TGTGCCAGCGGTACCCGGAGGAACACTGAAGCTTTCTTT

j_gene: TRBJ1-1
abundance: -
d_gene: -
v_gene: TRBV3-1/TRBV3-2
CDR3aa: CASSPRASTGNTEAFF
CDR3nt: TGTGCCAGCAGCCCCCGCGCGAGTACAGGAAACACTGAAGCTTTCTTT